A selection of T cell receptor beta chains follows, all from one sample in a study of blood T cell repertoires in COVID-19. The repertoire was sequenced with immunoSEQ multiplex PCR; TCRdb's copy has only in-frame clones and lacks some. This table has 150,000 to 200,000 clones, more than 75% appearing once. The sample consisted of PBMCs or T cells enriched from blood (not recorded which). These receptors originate from a man aged 55 to 70 who had been exposed to COVID-19. The CDR3 runs from the conserved cysteine through the conserved F or W. Fields, in order: CDR3 length, V gene, clone size, D gene, J gene, CDR3 DNA, CDR3 protein. D genes are given only for firm matches. Rows give clone size only sometimes, using once, few, many, or a class for an expanded clone.

14,TRBV19,NA,NA,TRBJ2-1,TGTGCCAGCGAGAGCGGTGGGAGGTATAATGAGCAGTTCTTC,CASESGGRYNEQFF
18,TRBV9,NA,NA,TRBJ2-1,TGTGCCAGCAGCGTAACGGACAGGACAACGTTGTTGGGGGGAGAGCAGTTCTTC,CASSVTDRTTLLGGEQFF
17,TRBV5-1,few,TRBD2,TRBJ2-2,TGCGCCAGCAGCTCGACTAGCGGGACCTTCAACACCGGGGAGCTGTTTTTT,CASSSTSGTFNTGELFF
12,TRBV29-1,NA,TRBD1,TRBJ2-7,TGCAGCGTTGCCCGACAGGGTGCGGAGCAGTACTTC,CSVARQGAEQYF
13,TRBV19,NA,NA,TRBJ2-1,TGTGCCAGTAGTATGGGCAGCAACAATGAGCAGTTCTTC,CASSMGSNNEQFF
15,TRBV11-2,NA,TRBD2,TRBJ2-7,TGTGCCAGCAGCACCCGGACTAGCGGGGGCTACGAGCAGTACTTC,CASSTRTSGGYEQYF
14,TRBV30,NA,NA,TRBJ1-1,TGTGCCTGGAGTGGGGGCGCAAGTTACACTGAAGCTTTCTTT,CAWSGGASYTEAFF
18,TRBV25-1,NA,TRBD1,TRBJ1-2,TGTGCCAGCAGTGACCCCAACGGTAGACAGGGGAAGGGCTATGGCTACACCTTC,CASSDPNGRQGKGYGYTF
14,TRBV7-3,NA,NA,TRBJ2-3,TGTGCCAGCAGCCACGGGAGCCCGCCAGATACGCAGTATTTT,CASSHGSPPDTQYF
15,TRBV3-1/TRBV3-2,NA,NA,TRBJ2-3,TGTGCCAGCAGCCAATCGGGAGTAGGAACAGATACGCAGTATTTT,CASSQSGVGTDTQYF
14,TRBV2,NA,NA,TRBJ1-2,TGTGCCAGCATCCAGGGGACGGGGAACTATGGCTACACCTTC,CASIQGTGNYGYTF
15,TRBV2,NA,TRBD1,TRBJ1-2,TGTGCCAGCAGTGAACTGGGACAGGGCTTGCTCGGCGGGACCTTC,CASSELGQGLLGGTF
17,TRBV29-1,once,NA,TRBJ1-1,TGCAGCGTTGAATCCCTATCGGATAGGGGCCCGGACACTGAAGCTTTCTTT,CSVESLSDRGPDTEAFF
15,TRBV6-5,NA,TRBD1,TRBJ1-4,TGTGCCAGCCGCAACTCACGACAGGGATATGAAAAACTGTTTTTT,CASRNSRQGYEKLFF
13,TRBV3-1/TRBV3-2,NA,TRBD1,TRBJ2-1,TGTGCCAGCAGCCCTTTACAGGGGGCCGAGCAGTTCTTC,CASSPLQGAEQFF
13,TRBV5-4,NA,TRBD2,TRBJ2-7,TGTGCCAGCAGCTATGGACTAGCCTACGAGCAGTACTTC,CASSYGLAYEQYF
15,TRBV11-3,NA,NA,TRBJ1-3,TGTGCCAGCAGCTTAGTCACGGGCTCTGGAAACACCATATATTTT,CASSLVTGSGNTIYF
11,TRBV6-6,NA,NA,TRBJ2-3,TGTGCCAGCAGTGGGCTAGATACGCAGTATTTT,CASSGLDTQYF
15,TRBV2,NA,NA,TRBJ1-5,TGTGCCAGCAGGCGGGGCGGGATGGGCAATCAGCCCCAGCATTTT,CASRRGGMGNQPQHF
14,TRBV29-1,NA,NA,TRBJ1-1,TGCAGCGTTGCATTAACGAACATGAACACTGAAGCTTTCTTT,CSVALTNMNTEAFF
13,TRBV6-5,few,NA,TRBJ2-7,TGTGCCAGCAGTTATCAGTTCTCCTACGAGCAGTACTTC,CASSYQFSYEQYF
15,TRBV27,NA,TRBD1,TRBJ2-7,TGTGCCAGCAGTCTCCTGACAGGGGGACTGAACGAGCAGTACTTC,CASSLLTGGLNEQYF
15,TRBV6-1,few,NA,TRBJ2-1,TGTGCCAGCAGTGAAGCCCGGCTAGCTTCGGGTGAGCAGTTCTTC,CASSEARLASGEQFF
16,TRBV5-1,NA,TRBD1,TRBJ2-7,TGCGCCAGCAGCTTGGCCATAGGGACAGGGGTCGGCGAGCAGTACTTC,CASSLAIGTGVGEQYF
12,TRBV28,NA,TRBD1,TRBJ1-5,TGTGCCAGCAGTTTACTACAGGGGGCGCAGCATTTT,CASSLLQGAQHF
13,TRBV2,few,TRBD1,TRBJ2-7,TGTGCCAGCAGAGCAGGGGGCCCCTACGAGCAGTACTTC,CASRAGGPYEQYF
16,TRBV3-1/TRBV3-2,NA,NA,TRBJ1-5,TGTGCCAGCAGCCAAGACTCAGGGGCTCGCGGTCAGCCCCAGCATTTT,CASSQDSGARGQPQHF
15,TRBV7-2,NA,NA,TRBJ2-3,TGTGCCAGCAGCGCCGGGAGCCCGCGGACAGATACGCAGTATTTT,CASSAGSPRTDTQYF
15,TRBV19,few,NA,TRBJ1-2,TGTGCCAGTAGTATGATTCCAGGTGAGGGCTATGGCTACACCTTC,CASSMIPGEGYGYTF
14,TRBV18,NA,TRBD1,TRBJ1-1,TGTGCCAGCTCACTGGGACAGCTCAACACTGAAGCTTTCTTT,CASSLGQLNTEAFF
14,TRBV27,NA,NA,TRBJ1-4,TGTGCCAGCAGTCGGGGGTGGTCGAATGAAAAACTGTTTTTT,CASSRGWSNEKLFF
18,TRBV11-2,NA,TRBD2,TRBJ2-7,TGTGCCAGCAGCTCCGAAAGTGCGACTAGCGGGAGGGCATACGAGCAGTACTTC,CASSSESATSGRAYEQYF
14,TRBV9,NA,NA,TRBJ2-7,TGTGCCAGCAGCGTGGCGGGATCGACCTACGAGCAGTACTTC,CASSVAGSTYEQYF
13,TRBV6-4,NA,NA,TRBJ2-3,TGTGCCAGCAGTGACACAACAGGTCTTACGCAGTATTTT,CASSDTTGLTQYF
14,TRBV25-1,NA,TRBD1,TRBJ1-1,TGTGCCAGCAGGGGGACAGGATTGAACACTGAAGCTTTCTTT,CASRGTGLNTEAFF
15,TRBV10-3,NA,TRBD2,TRBJ2-1,TGTGCCATCAGTGAGCCAGCGGGAAACTACAATGAGCAGTTCTTC,CAISEPAGNYNEQFF
14,TRBV30,NA,NA,TRBJ1-3,TGTGCCTGGAGTAGGGCGGGCCTTGGAAACACCATATATTTT,CAWSRAGLGNTIYF
13,TRBV2,NA,NA,TRBJ2-7,TGTGCCAGCAGAAAAAGGGGGTCCTACGAGCAGTACTTC,CASRKRGSYEQYF